The next 21 T cell receptor beta chains were all read from a single sample in a study of T cells in Graves' hyperthyroidism and ophthalmopathy. The investigators amplified TCR beta CDR3 regions from RNA transcripts. RT-PCR in the first round (using the HTBI primer set) targeted the TCR CDR3. TCRdb processed the multiplex PCR reads anew with MiXCR; each CDR3 protein has one entry. The sample holds about half a million distinct CDR3 sequences, roughly a quarter seen once. The specimen sequenced was blood. The receptors here all came from a woman aged 30 to 39 with Graves' ophthalmopathy.

This clonotype was observed a few times. This chain connects TRBV18 to TRBJ2-7, with D tentatively TRBD1 (6 bases). V shed 3 bases and J shed 2 bases, with 14 bases lying between them. The CDR3 totals 15 residues. The germline V gene has CDR1 KGHSH and CDR2 LQKENI. The CDR3 protein is CASSPRPDSPYEQYF. The CDR3, as DNA: TGTGCCAGCTCACCCCGACCGGACAGTCCCTACGAGCAGTACTTC.

This clonotype was counted ten times or more. This rearrangement joins TRBV4-3 to TRBJ1-1; possibly TRBD1 for D (5 bases). V dropped 0 bases and J dropped 4 bases, with 15 bases sitting between them. Germline V gene data show CDR1 as LGHNA and CDR2 as YSLEER. The CDR3 extends over 16 amino acids. CDR3 DNA: TGCGCCAGCAGCCAAGACGAGGTTCGGGGGGGCACTGAAGCTTTCTTT. Translating gives CASSQDEVRGGTEAFF.

This clonotype was seen more than once but under ten times. The J gene is TRBJ2-2, the V gene TRBV12-3 or TRBV12-4; unclear D gene. V shed 3 bases and J shed 3 bases, with 5 bases lying between them. CDR3 length: 13 residues. The CDR3 loop is CASSFRDTGELFF. DNA for the CDR3: TGTGCCAGCAGTTTTAGGGACACCGGGGAGCTGTTTTTT.

The V call is TRBV7-8, the J call TRBJ2-5; TRBD1 agrees at 9 bases. V shed 5 bases, J shed 5 bases, and the junction held 9 bases outside the gene matches. This CDR3 has 15 amino acids. Germline CDR1 and CDR2: SGHVS and FQNEAQ. The CDR3 DNA reads as TGTGCCAGCAGCAAAGACAGGGGGGACCGGGAGACCCAGTACTTC. Encoded protein: CASSKDRGDRETQYF.

This clonotype was observed many times. The V and J genes are TRBV28 and TRBJ1-1; no clear D. This CDR3 is 12 amino acids long. Deletions cut 7 bases from V and 0 bases from J, with 6 bases between. Germline CDR1 reads MDHEN; CDR2 reads SYDVKM. This CDR3 is CASTDMNTEAFF. Written as DNA, the CDR3 is TGTGCCAGCACGGATATGAACACTGAAGCTTTCTTT.

The chain combines TRBV5-1 with TRBJ1-5; D is uncertain. V was cut by 0 bases and J by 4 bases, with 11 bases left in between. The CDR3 is 15 residues long. CDR1 and CDR2 from the germline V gene are SGHRS and YFSETQ. CDR3 amino acids: CASSLDSPPNQPQHF. The DNA for the CDR3 is TGCGCCAGCAGCTTGGATTCGCCGCCAAATCAGCCCCAGCATTTT.

V is TRBV11-2 and J is TRBJ1-2; TRBD1 matches at 9 bases. Germline trimming cut 5 bases from V and 4 bases from J; bases unmatched to any gene: 20. Germline V gives CDR1 SGHAT, CDR2 FQNNGV. This CDR3 spans 19 amino acids. The CDR3 loop reads CASSLARGQGPLDFYGYTF. The DNA of the CDR3 is TGTGCCAGCAGCCTCGCCCGTGGACAGGGGCCACTAGACTTCTATGGCTACACCTTC.

There are a few counts of this clonotype. The chain links TRBV12-3 or TRBV12-4 to TRBJ1-2; 8 positions match TRBD1. There are 13 residues in the CDR3. J was trimmed by 7 bases and V by 5 bases; bases with no gene match: 6. The chain's CDR3 is CASSPTGVFGYTF. In nucleotides, the CDR3 is TGTGCCAGCAGTCCGACAGGGGTCTTTGGCTACACCTTC.

The chain is built from TRBV28 and TRBJ1-2, with 7 bases that match TRBD1. The V gene end was trimmed by 4 bases and the J gene end by 4 bases; junction bases not matched to a gene: 12. The CDR3 consists of 16 residues. Germline V lookup: CDR1 MDHEN, CDR2 SYDVKM. Here the CDR3 reads CASSSGTDRDLYGYTF. The CDR3 region has the DNA TGTGCCAGCAGTTCCGGGACAGACAGGGATCTCTATGGCTACACCTTC.

This clonotype has a count of ten or more. The chain recombines TRBV28 with TRBJ2-7, with TRBD1 matching 11 bases. V dropped 4 bases and J dropped 4; count of bases not matched to a gene: 6. Germline CDR1 MDHEN, CDR2 SYDVKM. The CDR3 loop spans 15 amino acids. CDR3 DNA: TGTGCCAGCAGTTCGACGGGACAGGGGGGTTACGAGCAGTACTTC. Translated: CASSSTGQGGYEQYF.

This clonotype came up many times. V is TRBV12-3 or TRBV12-4 and J is TRBJ1-1; D is uncertain. CDR3 length: 17 amino acids. V lost 2 bases and J lost 1, with 17 bases in between. CDR3 coding DNA: TGTGCCAGCAGTTTACCGGCTTGGGCCCGAGGGAACACTGAAGCTTTCTTT. Its translation is CASSLPAWARGNTEAFF.

The chain recombines TRBV19 with TRBJ1-3, with 9 nucleotides matching TRBD1. The CDR3 is made up of 13 amino acids. Per germline, CDR1 LNHDA and CDR2 SQIVND (reference sequence). The V segment lost 9 bases and the J segment 8 bases; nucleotides outside the gene matches: 8. The CDR3 sequence: CASKLGQGHTIYF. CDR3 sequence (DNA): TGTGCCAGCAAACTGGGACAGGGCCACACCATATATTTT.

This clonotype appeared many times. The chain is built from TRBV18 and TRBJ2-7; TRBD1 matches at 8 bases. The trim removed 8 bases at V and 7 bases at J, leaving 10 bases unmatched. Germline CDR1 is KGHSH and CDR2 is LQKENI. CDR3 size: 13 residues. The CDR3 region is CASRDRHVGEQYF. The CDR3 bases are TGTGCCAGCCGGGACAGGCATGTGGGGGAGCAGTACTTC.

This clonotype came up many times. This chain joins TRBV27 and TRBJ1-5, with 7 nucleotides matching TRBD1. The CDR3 runs to 14 residues. V was pared by 6 bases and J by 5 bases, with 7 bases of the junction left unmatched. The V gene's germline CDR1 is MNHEY and CDR2 SMNVEV (reference sequence). The CDR3 DNA follows: TGTGCCAGCAGCACAGGGGCGGTGGATCAGCCCCAGCATTTT. Translated: CASSTGAVDQPQHF.

The chain has TRBV11-1 and TRBJ1-1, with 8 nucleotides matching TRBD1. The germline CDR1 and CDR2 sequences are SGHAT and FQDESV (reference sequence). The CDR3 is made up of 17 amino acids. After removal of 5 bases from V and 5 bases from J, the junction contained 16 bases not matched to a gene. The CDR3 DNA reads as TGTGCCAGCAGCAGGACAGGGAGGAGGGAAGTTGTGACTGAAGCTTTCTTT. Translated: CASSRTGRREVVTEAFF.

This clonotype was picked up many times. The chain couples TRBV27 to TRBJ1-5; 7 nucleotides agree with TRBD1. From germline, CDR1 is MNHEY and CDR2 SMNVEV (reference sequence). This CDR3 region has 15 residues. After removal of 7 bases from V and 0 bases from J, the junction contained 6 bases not matched to a gene. CDR3 DNA: TGTGCCAGCAAAAAGGGACAGCTTAGCAATCAGCCCCAGCATTTT. Residues: CASKKGQLSNQPQHF.

This chain joins TRBV20-1 and TRBJ2-4; maybe TRBD2 (6 bases). This CDR3 contains 14 residues. CDR1 and CDR2 from the germline V gene are DFQATT and SNEGSKA (reference sequence). Trimming pared 6 bases from V and 8 bases from J, leaving 20 bases between. CDR3: CSALPGLMGDIQYF. The CDR3 region has the DNA TGCAGTGCACTGCCGGGACTGATGGGGGACATTCAGTACTTC.

Concerning this clonotype: Without the conserved terminal phenylalanine or tryptophan, this CDR3 likely stems from a read error. V and J are TRBV29-1 and TRBJ2-3, with no clear D. Trimming left V 6 bases short and J 0 bases short, with 10 bases between. The germline V gene encodes CDR1 SQVTM and CDR2 ANQGSEA. This CDR3 is built from 13 residues. CDR3 nucleotide sequence: TGCAGCGTCACCCCGACTAGCACAGATACGCAGTATTGT. Amino acid sequence: CSVTPTSTDTQYC.

V usage is TRBV11-2 and J usage is TRBJ2-3; D call uncertain. The V and J ends lost 1 base and 0 bases respectively, with 5 bases between them. CDR3 length equals 14 residues. The germline V gene encodes CDR1 SGHAT and CDR2 FQNNGV. CDR3 DNA sequence: TGTGCCAGCAGCTTAGGCGGAAGCACAGATACGCAGTATTTT. It yields the protein CASSLGGSTDTQYF. Supplemented by reference TRBV11-2 and TRBJ2-3, the full variable domain reads EAGVAQSPRYKIIEKRQSVAFWCNPISGHATLYWYQQILGQGPKLLIQFQNNGVVDDSQLPKDRFSAERLKGVDSTLKIQPAKLEDSAVYLCASSLGGSTDTQYFGPGTRLTVL.

The chain carries TRBV6-1 and TRBJ2-5, with 8 bases matching TRBD1. V lost 4 bases and J lost 7; bases outside the gene matches: 14. In germline, CDR1 is MNHNS, CDR2 SASEGT. The CDR3 loop spans 16 amino acids. DNA for the CDR3: TGTGCCAGCAGTGCCTACAGGGGGTCCACGGGGGCGACCCAGTACTTC. The encoded protein is CASSAYRGSTGATQYF.

The V call is TRBV4-3, the J call TRBJ1-2, with TRBD1 as a possible D gene (6 bases). This CDR3 contains 16 residues. Trimming took off 0 bases at V and 4 bases at J, with 15 bases between the two ends. CDR1 and CDR2 (germline): LGHNA, YSLEER. CDR3 nucleotide sequence: TGCGCCAGCAGCCAAGATTCCGGGGGCGGTTTCTATGGCTACACCTTC. Translating it yields CASSQDSGGGFYGYTF.